The clone carrying this TCR beta chain was seen at least ten times. One entry per CDR3 protein results from TCRdb running MiXCR on the 5' RACE reads. Among 97,000 or so distinct CDR3 sequences listed, roughly 13% were seen once. This CDR3 contains 11 residues. CDR1 DFQATT and CDR2 SNEGSKA come from the germline V gene (reference sequence). V lost 5 bases, J lost 3 bases, and 8 bases lay in between. The sample belongs to a study of early T cells in non-severe SARS-CoV-2 infection. The rearrangement joins TRBV20-1 to TRBJ2-7, with a weak D call TRBD1 (6 bases). This sequence was found in an adult who was a healthcare worker with PCR-confirmed SARS-CoV-2 infection or an uninfected control (not recorded which). What was sequenced was whole blood. For the CDR3, the DNA is TGCAGTGCTGAACAGGGCTACGAGCAGTACTTC. It is translated as CSAEQGYEQYF.